Presented here are 7 T cell receptor beta chains from one specimen sequenced in a study of regulatory T cells in long-lasting Graves disease. The time point was: newly diagnosed GD, antithyroid drugs for less than 3 months. From PBMCs, RNA was extracted and then used to make the TCR library. Both iRepertoire HTBI primers and Arm-PCR of CDR3 regions were used to build the TCR beta libraries. One entry per CDR3 protein, called by TCRdb with MiXCR from the multiplex PCR reads. The sample lists about 460,000 distinct CDR3 sequences; around 15% were seen once. These records were also assigned to another study, of T cells in Graves' hyperthyroidism and ophthalmopathy.

The sample in question was peripheral blood mononuclear cells (PBMCs), obtained at new diagnosis, from a patient treated with antithyroid drugs. These receptors were taken from a woman aged 45-59 years with Graves disease.

This clonotype has just a few counts. The gene calls are TRBV27 and TRBJ2-7, with D perhaps TRBD1 (6 bases). Trimming stripped 6 bases from V and 4 bases from J, with 13 bases between. The germline V gene encodes CDR1 MNHEY and CDR2 SMNVEV (reference sequence). This CDR3 contains 13 residues. The CDR3 DNA reads TGTGCCAGCAGACGGGACATGAGATACGAGCAGTACTTC. It codes for CASRRDMRYEQYF.

This clonotype was counted many times. The rearrangement joins TRBV4-1 to TRBJ1-1; 7 bases align to TRBD1. Looked up from germline, CDR1 is MGHRA and CDR2 is YSYEKL. CDR3 size: 18 residues. The V gene end was trimmed by 0 bases and the J gene end by 0 bases; junction bases not matched to a gene: 10. CDR3 in amino acids: CASSQEFQGVDLNTEAFF. CDR3 coding DNA: TGCGCCAGCAGCCAAGAATTCCAGGGGGTCGACCTGAACACTGAAGCTTTCTTT.

With regard to this clonotype: A far larger clone is one base from this, pointing to a likely read error. The chain employs TRBV6-1 and TRBJ2-7; no definite D call. With 5 bases removed from V and 7 bases from J, the gap between germline ends came to 15 bases. The CDR3 runs to 13 residues. CDR1 is MNHNS and CDR2 is SASEGT in the germline V gene. The CDR3 sequence: CASSPYLSNEQYF. For the CDR3, the DNA is TGTGCCAGCAGTCCGTATTTAAGCAATGAGCAGTACTTC.

This clonotype was observed at least ten times. The chain recombines TRBV27 with TRBJ1-5; D is unresolved. Germline CDR1 MNHEY, CDR2 SMNVEV (reference sequence). The CDR3 loop spans 13 amino acids. V dropped 8 bases and J dropped 3 bases, with 11 bases sitting between them. In DNA, the CDR3 is TGTGCCAGCCGAGAATCCTACAATCAGCCCCAGCATTTT. Its protein product is CASRESYNQPQHF.

The chain joins TRBV29-1 to TRBJ2-2; TRBD1 matches at 10 bases. Trimming removed 6 bases from V and 3 bases from J; junction bases left unmatched: 1. The CDR3 spans 13 residues. The germline V gene encodes CDR1 SQVTM and CDR2 ANQGSEA. The CDR3 protein is CSVGQGDTGELFF. DNA of the CDR3: TGCAGCGTAGGACAGGGGGACACCGGGGAGCTGTTTTTT.

Concerning this clonotype: This may come from a read error, since a much larger clone is one base off. The chain joins TRBV3-1 to TRBJ2-7; no clear D gene. Germline CDR1 reads LGHDT; CDR2 reads YNNKEL (reference sequence). With 4 bases removed from V and 3 bases from J, the gap between germline ends came to 13 bases. The CDR3 extends over 14 amino acids. The CDR3 here is CASSPLLTNYEQYF. CDR3 sequence (DNA): TGTGCCAGCAGCCCCCTTTTGACAAACTACGAGCAGTACTTC.

A remark on this clonotype: Compared with germline, one end of the junction differs, possibly owing to a read error. V usage is TRBV7-9 and J usage is TRBJ2-5; D is unresolved. CDR3 length: 14 amino acids. Germline CDR1 reads SEHNR; CDR2 reads FQNEAQ (reference sequence). In DNA form, the CDR3 reads TGTGCCAGCAGCCCCGGAACGGGCCAAGGGACCCAGTACTTC. It codes for CASSPGTGQGTQYF.